This T cell receptor beta chain was sequenced during a study of a mutant IDH1 vaccine in newly diagnosed glioma. A remark on this clone: What it recognizes is unknown.

Time point meaning: week 23, last vaccination. It was 300 ug of mutant IDH1 20-mer peptide that made up each vaccine dose, given with topical imiquimod. Some clones are missing from TCRdb's copy, which holds only in-frame ones; the method was immunoSEQ multiplex PCR. There are tens of thousands of clones in the sample; 75% to 95% occur only once, and around 4% lies in the top ten. Trimming took off 6 bases at V and 8 bases at J, with 17 bases between the two ends. Germline-derived CDR1 and CDR2 are LNHDA and SQIVND (reference sequence). The CDR3 length is 15 residues. The clonotype originates from a man aged 50 or older with glioma. The chain joins TRBV19 to TRBJ1-6; D is undetermined. This specimen was PBMCs, taken from a glioma patient whose treatment included an IDH1 peptide vaccine. As DNA, the CDR3 is TGTGCCAGTAGAACCCGGGAAGTTGGATATTCACCCCTCCACTTT. This translates into CASRTREVGYSPLHF.